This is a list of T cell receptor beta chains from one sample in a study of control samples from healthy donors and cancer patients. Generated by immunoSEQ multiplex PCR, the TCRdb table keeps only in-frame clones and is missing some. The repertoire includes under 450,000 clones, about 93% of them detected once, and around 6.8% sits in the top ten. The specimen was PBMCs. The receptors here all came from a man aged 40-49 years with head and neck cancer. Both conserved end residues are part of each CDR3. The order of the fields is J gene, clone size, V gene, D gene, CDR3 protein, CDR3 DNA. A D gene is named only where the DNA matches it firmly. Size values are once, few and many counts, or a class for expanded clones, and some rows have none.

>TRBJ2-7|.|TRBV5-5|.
CASSLDRPAFEKQYF
TGTGCCAGCAGCTTGGACAGACCAGCCTTCGAGAAGCAGTACTTC
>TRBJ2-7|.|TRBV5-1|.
CASSTTITEQYF
TGCGCCAGCAGCACGACAATAACCGAGCAGTACTTC
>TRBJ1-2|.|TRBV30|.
CAWGGLGYTF
TGTGCCTGGGGGGGCCTTGGCTACACCTTC
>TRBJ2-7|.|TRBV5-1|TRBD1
CASSLRGGEGEQYF
TGCGCCAGCAGCTTGCGAGGGGGCGAGGGCGAGCAGTACTTC
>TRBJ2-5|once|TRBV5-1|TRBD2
CASSLAGGETQYF
TGCGCCAGCAGCTTAGCGGGAGGGGAGACCCAGTACTTC
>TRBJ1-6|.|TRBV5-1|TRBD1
CASSPGTGDYNSPLHF
TGCGCCAGCAGCCCGGGGACAGGGGACTATAATTCACCCCTCCACTTT
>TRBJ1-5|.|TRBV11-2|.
CASSLDAGTLLSNQPQHF
TGTGCCAGCAGCTTAGACGCCGGGACGTTACTTAGCAATCAGCCCCAGCATTTT
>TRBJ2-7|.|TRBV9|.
CASSPQAAGSYEQYF
TGTGCCAGCAGCCCCCAGGCCGCGGGGTCCTACGAGCAGTACTTC
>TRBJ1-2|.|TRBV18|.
CASSPNRENYGYTF
TGTGCCAGCTCACCGAACAGGGAGAACTATGGCTACACCTTC
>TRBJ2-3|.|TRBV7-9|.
CASSAAGSGTDTQYF
TGTGCCAGCAGCGCCGCAGGCAGTGGAACAGATACGCAGTATTTT
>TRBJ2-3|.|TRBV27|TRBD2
CASSPSSGVTDTQYF
TGTGCCAGCAGCCCGTCTAGCGGGGTCACAGATACGCAGTATTTT
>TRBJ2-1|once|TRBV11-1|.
CASSFDRSSYNEQFF
TGTGCCAGCAGCTTTGACAGAAGCTCCTACAATGAGCAGTTCTTC
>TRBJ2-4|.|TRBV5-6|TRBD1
CASSTGQGAGWEYF
TGTGCCAGCAGCACGGGACAGGGGGCTGGGTGGGAGTACTTC
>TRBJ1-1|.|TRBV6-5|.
CASSYWGNTEAFF
TGTGCCAGCAGTTACTGGGGGAACACTGAAGCTTTCTTT
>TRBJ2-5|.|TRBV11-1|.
CASSPWDTRQETQYF
TGTGCCAGCAGCCCCTGGGACACCAGACAAGAGACCCAGTACTTC
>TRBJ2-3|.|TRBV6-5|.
CASTRKDTQYF
TGTGCCAGCACCCGCAAAGATACGCAGTATTTT
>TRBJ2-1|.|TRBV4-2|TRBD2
CASSRGTSGGWVDEQFF
TGTGCCAGCAGCCGCGGGACTAGCGGGGGGTGGGTCGATGAGCAGTTCTTC
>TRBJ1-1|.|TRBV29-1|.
CSVPSAGINLF
TGCAGCGTTCCATCCGCAGGGATCAACTTGTTT
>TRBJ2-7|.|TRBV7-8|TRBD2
CASSMGVRGGPYEQYF
TGTGCCAGCAGCATGGGGGTTCGGGGGGGCCCCTACGAGCAGTACTTC
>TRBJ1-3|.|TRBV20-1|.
CSASKGNSGNTIYF
TGCAGTGCTAGTAAGGGGAACTCTGGAAACACCATATATTTT
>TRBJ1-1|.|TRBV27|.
CASSLNRAGNTEAFF
TGTGCCAGCAGTTTAAATAGAGCGGGAAACACTGAAGCTTTCTTT
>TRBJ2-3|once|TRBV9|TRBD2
CASSLSGEGVTQYF
TGTGCCAGCAGCCTCAGCGGGGAGGGCGTTACGCAGTATTTT
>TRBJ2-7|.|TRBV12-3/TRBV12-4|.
CASSLAGVYEQYF
TGTGCCAGCAGTTTAGCAGGGGTCTACGAGCAGTACTTC
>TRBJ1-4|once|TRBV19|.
CASSITNEKLFF
TGTGCCAGTAGTATAACGAATGAAAAACTGTTTTTT
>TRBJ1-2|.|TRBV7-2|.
CASSPFGGTKYYGYTF
TGTGCCAGCAGCCCCTTCGGAGGGACAAAATACTATGGCTACACCTTC
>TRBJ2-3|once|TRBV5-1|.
CASSGASTDTQYF
TGCGCCAGCAGCGGTGCTAGCACAGATACGCAGTATTTT
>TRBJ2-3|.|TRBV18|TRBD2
CASSPASGGALADTQYF
TGTGCCAGCTCACCAGCTAGCGGGGGGGCCTTGGCAGATACGCAGTATTTT
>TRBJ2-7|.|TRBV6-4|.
CASTLGGEQYF
TGTGCCAGCACCTTGGGGGGAGAGCAGTACTTC
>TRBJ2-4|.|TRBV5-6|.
CASSPGTWGSIQYF
TGTGCCAGCAGCCCCGGCACCTGGGGGTCTATTCAGTACTTC
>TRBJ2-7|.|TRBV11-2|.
CASSSSFGLYSYEQYF
TGTGCCAGCAGCTCATCCTTTGGACTATACTCCTACGAGCAGTACTTC
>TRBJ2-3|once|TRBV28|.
CASSRRSSTDTQYF
TGTGCCAGCAGTCGGAGGTCTAGCACAGATACGCAGTATTTT
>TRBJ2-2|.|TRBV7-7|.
CASSPDSANTGELFF
TGTGCTAGCAGCCCGGACAGCGCGAACACCGGGGAGCTGTTTTTT
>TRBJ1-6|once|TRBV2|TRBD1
CASSFNPGTDDNSPLHF
TGTGCCAGCAGTTTCAACCCGGGGACAGATGATAATTCACCCCTCCACTTT
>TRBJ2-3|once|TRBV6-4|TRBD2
CASSPTSGGAADTQYF
TGTGCCAGCAGCCCGACTAGCGGGGGGGCCGCAGATACGCAGTATTTT
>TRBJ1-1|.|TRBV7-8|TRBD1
CASSPGSTGTLDTEAFF
TGTGCCAGCAGCCCGGGCTCGACAGGGACGTTGGACACTGAAGCTTTCTTT
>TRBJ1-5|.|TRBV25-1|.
CASSEPVTGNQPQHF
TGTGCCAGCAGTGAACCGGTAACAGGTAATCAGCCCCAGCATTTT
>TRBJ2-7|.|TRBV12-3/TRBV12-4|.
CASSIGTSYEQYF
TGTGCCAGCAGTATCGGGACATCCTACGAGCAGTACTTC
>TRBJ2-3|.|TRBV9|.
CASSVEQVSHVVTQYF
TGTGCCAGCAGCGTAGAACAGGTCTCCCACGTAGTTACGCAGTATTTT
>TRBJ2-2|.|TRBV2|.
CATSTTGELFF
TGTGCCACCAGTACCACCGGGGAGCTGTTTTTT
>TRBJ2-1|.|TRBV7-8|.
CASSLADTEQFF
TGTGCCAGCAGTCTAGCTGATACTGAGCAGTTCTTC
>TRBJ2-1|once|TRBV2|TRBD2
CASRGLAGNEQFF
TGTGCCAGCAGGGGACTAGCGGGGAATGAGCAGTTCTTC
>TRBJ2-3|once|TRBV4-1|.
CASRSTRAPQADTQYF
TGCGCCAGCAGATCTACTAGAGCCCCCCAGGCAGATACGCAGTATTTT
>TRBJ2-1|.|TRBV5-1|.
CASGEGGFTNEQFF
TGCGCCAGCGGTGAAGGGGGGTTTACCAATGAGCAGTTCTTC
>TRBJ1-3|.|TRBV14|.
CASSQDRTAVSGNTIYF
TGTGCCAGCAGCCAAGATCGGACAGCAGTTTCTGGAAACACCATATATTTT
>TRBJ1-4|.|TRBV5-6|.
CASSLFRGTTNEKLFF
TGTGCCAGCAGCTTGTTCAGGGGCACGACTAATGAAAAACTGTTTTTT
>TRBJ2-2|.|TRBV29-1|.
CSVEDLSGELFF
TGCAGCGTTGAAGATCTCTCCGGGGAGCTGTTTTTT
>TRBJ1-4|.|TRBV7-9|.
CASSSMTDGNEKLFF
TGTGCCAGCAGCTCCATGACGGACGGTAATGAAAAACTGTTTTTT
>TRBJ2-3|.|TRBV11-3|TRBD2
CASSLREGTDTQYF
TGTGCCAGCAGCCTCCGGGAGGGCACAGATACGCAGTATTTT
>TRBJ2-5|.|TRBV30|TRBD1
CAWCPGTGAQTQYF
TGTGCCTGGTGCCCTGGGACAGGGGCACAGACCCAGTACTTC